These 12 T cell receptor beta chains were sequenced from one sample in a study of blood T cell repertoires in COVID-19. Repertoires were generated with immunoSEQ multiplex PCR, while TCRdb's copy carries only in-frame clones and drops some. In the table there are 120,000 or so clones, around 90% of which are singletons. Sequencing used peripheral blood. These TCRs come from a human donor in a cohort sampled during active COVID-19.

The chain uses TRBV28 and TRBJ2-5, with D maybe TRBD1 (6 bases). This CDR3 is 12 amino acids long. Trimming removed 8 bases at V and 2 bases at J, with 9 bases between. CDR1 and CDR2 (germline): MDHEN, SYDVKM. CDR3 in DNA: TGTGCCAGCGGGACACAGCAAGAGACCCAGTACTTC. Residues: CASGTQQETQYF.

In DNA, the CDR3 is TGTGCCAGCAGCTGGGCGGGGGAGTTTTCCAACTATGGCTACACCTTC. Protein product: CASSWAGEFSNYGYTF. The chain recombines TRBV11-3 with TRBJ1-2; TRBD1 is a possible D gene (5 bases). This CDR3 has 16 amino acids. The ends were cut back, 4 bases at V and 2 bases at J, with 17 bases in the middle. The germline gives CDR1 SGHNT, CDR2 YENEEA. Full variable domain (missing parts from reference TRBV11-3 and TRBJ1-2): EAGVVQSPRYKIIEKKQPVAFWCNPISGHNTLYWYLQNLGQGPELLIRYENEEAVDDSQLPKDRFSAERLKGVDSTLKIQPAELGDSAVYLCASSWAGEFSNYGYTFGSGTRLTVV.

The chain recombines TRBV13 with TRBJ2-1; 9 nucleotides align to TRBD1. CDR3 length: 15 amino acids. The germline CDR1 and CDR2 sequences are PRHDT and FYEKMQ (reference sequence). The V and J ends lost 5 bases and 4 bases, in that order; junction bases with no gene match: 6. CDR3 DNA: TGTGCCAGCAGCCACCGACAGGGGGGTTACAATGAGCAGTTCTTC. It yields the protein CASSHRQGGYNEQFF.

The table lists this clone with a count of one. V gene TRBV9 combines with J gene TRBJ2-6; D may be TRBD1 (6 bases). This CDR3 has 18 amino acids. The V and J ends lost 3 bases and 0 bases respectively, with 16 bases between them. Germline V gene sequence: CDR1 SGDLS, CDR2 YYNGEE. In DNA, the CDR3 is TGTGCCAGCAGCGCCGGCCGGGACACCCACTCTGGGGCCAACGTCCTGACTTTC. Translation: CASSAGRDTHSGANVLTF.

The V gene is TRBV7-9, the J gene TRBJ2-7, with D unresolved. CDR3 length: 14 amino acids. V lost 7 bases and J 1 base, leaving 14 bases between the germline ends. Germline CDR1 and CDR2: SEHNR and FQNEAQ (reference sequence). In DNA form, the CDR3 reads TGTGCCAGCACCCCAACCACTAAGTCCTACGAGCAGTACTTC. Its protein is CASTPTTKSYEQYF.

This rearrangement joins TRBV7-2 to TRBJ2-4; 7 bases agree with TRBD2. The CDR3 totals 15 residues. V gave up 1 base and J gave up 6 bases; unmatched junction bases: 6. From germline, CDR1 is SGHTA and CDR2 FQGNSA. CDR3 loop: CASSLVGERGNIQYF. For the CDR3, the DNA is TGTGCCAGCAGCTTAGTAGGCGAGCGGGGAAACATTCAGTACTTC.

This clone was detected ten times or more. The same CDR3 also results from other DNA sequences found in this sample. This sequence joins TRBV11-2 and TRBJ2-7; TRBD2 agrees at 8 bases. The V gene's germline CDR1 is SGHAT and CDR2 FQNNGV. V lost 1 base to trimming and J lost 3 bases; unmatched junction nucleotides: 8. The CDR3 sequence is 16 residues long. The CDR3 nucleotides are TGTGCCAGCAGCTTAGTCGGGGGGGGTCCACTCTACGAGCAGTACTTC. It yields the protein CASSLVGGGPLYEQYF.

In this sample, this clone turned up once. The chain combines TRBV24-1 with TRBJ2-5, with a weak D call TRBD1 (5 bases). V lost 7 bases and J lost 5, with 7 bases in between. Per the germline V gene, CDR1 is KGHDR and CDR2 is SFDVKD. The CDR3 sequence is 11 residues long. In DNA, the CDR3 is TGTGCCACCAGCGCAGGGGAGACCCAGTACTTC. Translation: CATSAGETQYF.

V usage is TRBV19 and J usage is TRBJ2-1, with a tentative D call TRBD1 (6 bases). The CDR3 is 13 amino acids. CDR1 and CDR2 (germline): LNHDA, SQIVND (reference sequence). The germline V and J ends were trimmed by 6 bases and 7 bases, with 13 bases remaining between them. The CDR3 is CASRTQQGNEQFF. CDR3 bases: TGTGCCAGTAGGACCCAACAGGGAAATGAGCAGTTCTTC.

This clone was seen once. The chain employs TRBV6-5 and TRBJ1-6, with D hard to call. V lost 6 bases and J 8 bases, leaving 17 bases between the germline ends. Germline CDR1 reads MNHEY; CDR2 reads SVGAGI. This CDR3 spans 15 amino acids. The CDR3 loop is CASRPGRHFDSPLHF. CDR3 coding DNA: TGTGCCAGCAGGCCAGGTCGACATTTCGATTCACCCCTCCACTTT.

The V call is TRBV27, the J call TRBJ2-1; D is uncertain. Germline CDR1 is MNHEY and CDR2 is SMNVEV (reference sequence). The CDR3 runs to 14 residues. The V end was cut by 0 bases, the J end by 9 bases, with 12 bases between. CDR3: CASSLSIGRREQFF. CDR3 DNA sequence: TGTGCCAGCAGTTTATCGATTGGGCGACGTGAGCAGTTCTTC.

For the CDR3, the DNA is TGTGCCAGCAGCCAGGTGAACACTGAAGCTTTCTTT. The encoded protein is CASSQVNTEAFF. This chain joins TRBV28 and TRBJ1-1; D gene uncertain. This CDR3 spans 12 amino acids. The V end lost 6 bases, the J end lost 0 bases, and 5 bases lay between the germline ends. The V gene's germline CDR1 is MDHEN and CDR2 SYDVKM.